The 7 T cell receptor beta chains below were found in one sample sequenced in a study of monozygotic twins with inflammatory bowel disease. TCRdb processed the 5' RACE reads again and assigns one entry to each CDR3 protein, with no DNA. In total, the table holds 140,000 to 150,000 distinct CDR3 sequences. Source material: blood. These receptors were collected from a human donor with ulcerative colitis or Crohn's disease, or a healthy co-twin of an affected twin (not recorded which).

V is TRBV12-3 or TRBV12-4 and J is TRBJ2-5; TCRdb proposes TRBD2, but this gene call is untestable without DNA. The CDR3 runs 13 residues. The chain's CDR3 is CASRQLAGETQYF.

The chain joins TRBV9 to TRBJ2-5; TCRdb calls TRBD1, which cannot be checked without DNA. CDR3 size: 11 residues. Germline V gene sequence: CDR1 SGDLS, CDR2 YYNGEE. The CDR3 region is CASSAGGTQYF.

The chain combines TRBV12-3 or TRBV12-4 with TRBJ1-2. The CDR3 totals 13 residues. CDR3 loop: CASSFRQGGGYTF.

The V and J genes are TRBV5-4 and TRBJ2-3; TCRdb gives TRBD2 as the D gene, but with no DNA this cannot be confirmed. Looked up from germline, CDR1 is SGHNT and CDR2 is YYREEE (reference sequence). The CDR3 totals 16 residues. This CDR3 reads CASSLNGGRAGDTQYF.

This chain joins TRBV20-1 and TRBJ1-1; the D call from TCRdb, TRBD1, cannot be confirmed without DNA. This CDR3 spans 13 amino acids. CDR1 is DFQATT and CDR2 is SNEGSKA in the germline V gene (reference sequence). The CDR3 loop reads CSALGGGDTEAFF.

The chain joins TRBV5-6 to TRBJ2-3; TCRdb's D call, TRBD2, is unchecked because there is no DNA. Per germline, CDR1 SGHDT and CDR2 YYEEEE. This CDR3 is 13 amino acids long. This CDR3 reads CASRARSGDTQYF.

This chain connects TRBV7-9 to TRBJ1-4. The CDR3 consists of 11 residues. Germline loops: CDR1 SEHNR, CDR2 FQNEAQ (reference sequence). The chain's CDR3 is CASSPREKLFF.